The rows below give T cell receptor beta chains drawn from one sample of a study of shared clonotypes between healthy human individuals. Generated by immunoSEQ multiplex PCR, the TCRdb table keeps only in-frame clones and is missing some. Here the sample spans around 2,000,000 clones, approximately 94% being singletons. The specimen was naive CD8+ T cells sorted from blood. Receptors were obtained from a man in his late teens or twenties in good health. Each CDR3 is given with its conserved first and last residue. The D gene is left open where the match is weak.

v_gene	d_gene	j_gene	CDR3aa	CDR3nt
TRBV6-5	TRBD2	TRBJ2-2	CASSYVAGGTGELFF	TGTGCCAGCAGTTACGTAGCGGGAGGGACCGGGGAGCTGTTTTTT
TRBV6-5	NA	TRBJ2-3	CASSSGRPGADTQYF	TGTGCCAGCAGTTCGGGACGGCCCGGGGCAGATACGCAGTATTTT
TRBV5-8	TRBD1	TRBJ2-4	CASSLEGDRRLLAKNIQYF	TGTGCCAGCAGCTTGGAAGGGGACAGAAGACTTCTAGCCAAAAACATTCAGTACTTC
TRBV6-1	NA	TRBJ1-2	CASSRSGDNYGYTF	TGTGCCAGCAGCCGGAGCGGGGACAACTATGGCTACACCTTC
TRBV6-1	NA	TRBJ1-6	CASSEGEYNSPLHF	TGTGCCAGCAGTGAAGGGGAGTATAATTCACCCCTCCACTTT
TRBV2	NA	TRBJ2-5	CASSLQWTEETQYF	TGTGCCAGCAGTTTACAGTGGACCGAAGAGACCCAGTACTTC
TRBV7-9	NA	TRBJ1-1	CASSLASGGNTEAFF	TGTGCCAGCAGCTTAGCTTCCGGGGGTAACACTGAAGCTTTCTTT
TRBV6-1	NA	TRBJ1-6	CASTRLVEYNSPLHF	TGTGCCAGCACTAGGCTGGTCGAATATAATTCACCCCTCCACTTT
TRBV7-9	TRBD1	TRBJ1-2	CASSFQGGSSGYTF	TGTGCCAGCAGCTTCCAGGGGGGTTCGAGTGGCTACACCTTC
TRBV6-1	NA	TRBJ2-7	CASSFRGNSYEQYF	TGTGCCAGCAGTTTCCGGGGGAACTCCTACGAGCAGTACTTC
TRBV25-1	NA	TRBJ2-1	CASSVGHAEQFF	TGTGCCAGCAGTGTGGGACATGCTGAGCAGTTCTTC
TRBV13	NA	TRBJ2-3	CASSFVGADTQYF	TGTGCCAGCAGCTTTGTAGGGGCAGATACGCAGTATTTT
TRBV2	NA	TRBJ1-6	CASFLHPGTDSPLHF	TGTGCCAGCTTCCTCCATCCGGGGACGGATTCACCCCTCCACTTT
TRBV7-2	NA	TRBJ2-7	CASSLVASSFSSYEQYF	TGTGCCAGCAGCTTAGTGGCGTCCTCGTTTAGCTCCTACGAGCAGTACTTC
TRBV10-2	NA	TRBJ2-7	CASNYRDSTYEQYF	TGCGCCAGCAATTACCGGGACTCCACCTACGAGCAGTACTTC
TRBV5-6	NA	TRBJ2-3	CASSLGGAGGQYF	TGTGCCAGCAGCTTGGGTGGGGCCGGAGGGCAGTATTTT
TRBV6-6	TRBD1	TRBJ2-7	CASLTGDYEQYF	TGTGCCAGCTTAACAGGGGACTACGAGCAGTACTTC
TRBV11-2	NA	TRBJ2-7	CASSLDSTTVYEQYF	TGTGCCAGCAGCTTAGATTCGACGACAGTCTACGAGCAGTACTTC
TRBV27	TRBD1	TRBJ2-7	CASSLTGTGPSEQYF	TGTGCCAGCAGTTTGACCGGGACAGGCCCGTCCGAGCAGTACTTC
TRBV28	NA	TRBJ1-1	CASSLRVLPLVVPPGGTEAFF	TGTGCCAGCAGTTTAAGGGTACTCCCCTTGGTGGTACCTCCCGGGGGCACTGAAGCTTTCTTT
TRBV7-8	NA	TRBJ1-6	CASSLLHSPLHF	TGTGCCAGCAGCTTACTGCATTCACCCCTCCACTTT
TRBV19	NA	TRBJ1-1	CATIGARVTDTEAFF	TGTGCCACTATAGGGGCGCGGGTAACGGACACTGAAGCTTTCTTT